Below, 18 T cell receptor beta chains from the same sample are listed, as sequenced in a study of vaccination and CD4 T cells after COVID-19. The Oncomine TCR Beta short-read assay was applied to DNA of cultured CD4+ T cells. TCRdb re-derived calls from the PCR reads in MiXCR, one entry per CDR3 protein. The sample lists just under 20,000 distinct CDR3 sequences, about 45% occurring once. Treatment: roughly 11-day PBMC culture with coronavirus spike peptide pools or control peptides (ViraFEST assay). These receptors' antigens are unknown. Source material: cultured CD4+ T cells from blood. The receptors were sampled from a human donor with COVID-19.

This rearrangement joins TRBV11-2 to TRBJ2-3; 9 bases align to TRBD1. With 1 base clipped from V and 6 bases from J, the junction kept 5 bases outside the gene matches. CDR1 is SGHAT, CDR2 FQNNGV, per germline. CDR3 length: 15 amino acids. CDR3 DNA: TGTGCCAGCAGCTTAGGACAGGGGGGCCTGGATACGCAGTATTTT. As protein: CASSLGQGGLDTQYF.

This chain connects TRBV29-1 to TRBJ1-1, with 11 bases lining up with TRBD1. This CDR3 region has 12 residues. V dropped 6 bases and J dropped 5; count of bases not matched to a gene: 2. Germline-derived CDR1 and CDR2 are SQVTM and ANQGSEA. The CDR3 spells CSVDRGRTEAFF. CDR3 DNA sequence: TGCAGCGTGGACAGGGGGCGGACTGAAGCTTTCTTT.

The rearrangement joins TRBV7-8 to TRBJ1-5; D is unresolved. Germline CDR1 SGHVS, CDR2 FQNEAQ. The CDR3 totals 14 residues. The V end was cut by 2 bases, the J end by 1 base, with 6 bases between. The CDR3: CASSLTESNQPQHF. The CDR3 nucleotides read TGTGCCAGCAGCTTAACGGAGAGCAATCAGCCCCAGCATTTT.

V is TRBV12-3 or TRBV12-4 and J is TRBJ2-2; weak D call: TRBD2 (5 bases). The CDR3 spans 14 residues. The germline V and J ends were trimmed by 2 bases and 3 bases, with 7 bases remaining between them. CDR3 loop: CASSLWEYTGELFF. The CDR3 DNA is TGTGCCAGCAGTTTATGGGAGTACACCGGGGAGCTGTTTTTT.

A single count supports this clonotype. V gene TRBV6-4 combines with J gene TRBJ1-1; D remains unclear. CDR3 length: 13 amino acids. Trimming took off 7 bases at V and 6 bases at J, with 15 bases between the two ends. Germline V CDR1 and CDR2: MRHNA, SNTAGT. The CDR3 reads CASTLNTQPEAFF. The CDR3 nucleotides are TGTGCCAGCACCCTTAATACCCAACCTGAAGCTTTCTTT.

A few counts support this clonotype. The chain has TRBV27 and TRBJ1-2; 8 positions match TRBD1. Germline V CDR1 and CDR2: MNHEY, SMNVEV (reference sequence). The J segment lost 7 bases and the V segment lost 6 bases, leaving 13 bases of the junction unmatched. This CDR3 is built from 15 residues. The CDR3 here is CASRYGRQGAGGYTF. CDR3 in DNA: TGTGCCAGCAGGTACGGGAGGCAGGGGGCGGGTGGCTACACCTTC.

This chain joins TRBV27 and TRBJ2-2; tentatively, D is TRBD2 (5 bases). Germline V gene sequence: CDR1 MNHEY, CDR2 SMNVEV (reference sequence). V gave up 4 bases and J gave up 3 bases, with 12 bases separating them. This CDR3 has 15 amino acids. CDR3 residues: CASSSTSGYTGELFF. The CDR3 nucleotides are TGTGCCAGCAGTTCCACTAGTGGGTACACCGGGGAGCTGTTTTTT.

The rearrangement joins TRBV28 to TRBJ2-1; 8 nucleotides match TRBD2. The CDR3 totals 15 residues. With 6 bases clipped from V and 9 bases from J, the junction kept 13 bases outside the gene matches. Germline V gene sequence: CDR1 MDHEN, CDR2 SYDVKM. The CDR3: CASSPGTRTLAEQFF. In DNA, the CDR3 is TGTGCCAGCAGCCCCGGGACTAGGACTCTTGCTGAGCAGTTCTTC.

This chain joins TRBV27 and TRBJ2-3; either TRBD1 or TRBD2 may supply D (5 bases each). The V and J ends lost 8 bases and 4 bases respectively, with 19 bases between them. Germline V gene data show CDR1 as MNHEY and CDR2 as SMNVEV (reference sequence). The CDR3 runs to 15 residues. CDR3 nucleotides: TGTGCCAGCGGCGCTCAGGGACGTCGGGCAGATACGCAGTATTTT. Its protein product is CASGAQGRRADTQYF.

There are a few counts of this clonotype. This chain joins TRBV18 and TRBJ1-2, with unresolved D. Trimming removed 3 bases at V and 10 bases at J, with 9 bases between. CDR3 length: 11 residues. Germline CDR1 KGHSH, CDR2 LQKENI. The CDR3 loop is CASSPKSNYTF. The CDR3 DNA sequence: TGTGCCAGCTCACCTAAATCCAACTACACCTTC.

The chain employs TRBV6-5 and TRBJ1-6, with 7 bases matching TRBD1. This CDR3 spans 18 amino acids. The V segment lost 0 bases and the J segment 2 bases; nucleotides outside the gene matches: 7. The germline V gene has CDR1 MNHEY and CDR2 SVGAGI. The DNA of the CDR3 is TGTGCCAGCAGTTACTCGAGGGCGCAGGGGGCCTATAATTCACCCCTCCACTTT. Its protein is CASSYSRAQGAYNSPLHF.

This clonotype has a handful of counts. The chain couples TRBV11-2 to TRBJ1-2, with D maybe TRBD1 (6 bases). The CDR3 runs 16 residues. V gave up 3 bases and J gave up 4 bases, with 18 bases separating them. Germline V gene data show CDR1 as SGHAT and CDR2 as FQNNGV. The CDR3 sequence: CASSLSGQIVTYGYTF. CDR3 nucleotides: TGTGCCAGCAGCTTGAGCGGACAGATCGTAACCTATGGCTACACCTTC.

The chain uses TRBV12-3 or TRBV12-4 and TRBJ1-1; D is possibly TRBD1 (5 bases). V lost 7 bases to trimming and J lost 0 bases, with 18 bases between them. The CDR3 runs to 16 residues. CDR3 region: CASTTGGGWVNTEAFF. For the CDR3, the DNA is TGTGCCAGCACCACGGGCGGGGGATGGGTGAACACTGAAGCTTTCTTT.

V is TRBV11-3 and J is TRBJ2-1; possibly TRBD2 for D (6 bases). The closer fit of TRBJ2-7 to the DNA end suggests the J call may be wrong. Germline lookup yields CDR1 SGHNT and CDR2 YENEEA. CDR3 size: 15 residues. The CDR3 DNA is TGTGCCAGCAGCTTAGAGGCGGGGTCGGGGTTCGAGCAGTACTTC. This gives the protein CASSLEAGSGFEQYF.

By sample share, this clonotype is medium-sized. The V call is TRBV6-1, the J call TRBJ1-2; 10 bases agree with TRBD1. The CDR3 length is 15 residues. CDR1 MNHNS and CDR2 SASEGT come from the germline V gene. The J segment lost 7 bases and the V segment lost 8 bases, leaving 13 bases of the junction unmatched. The CDR3 loop reads CASLPEGRTGGGYTF. The CDR3 nucleotides read TGTGCCAGCCTTCCCGAAGGCCGGACAGGGGGTGGCTACACCTTC.

This clonotype has just a few counts. The chain carries TRBV6-5 and TRBJ2-3, with D unclear. This CDR3 comprises 14 residues. Trimming left V 4 bases short and J 1 base short, with 9 bases between. Germline CDR1 reads MNHEY; CDR2 reads SVGAGI. The DNA for the CDR3 is TGTGCCAGCAGTTCCCACGAGGGCACAGATACGCAGTATTTT. Amino acid sequence: CASSSHEGTDTQYF.

This clonotype was seen a handful of times. The rearrangement links TRBV6-1 to TRBJ1-5; D is uncertain. Germline V CDR1 and CDR2: MNHNS, SASEGT. CDR3 size: 13 residues. Trimming took off 1 base at V and 0 bases at J, with 1 base between the two ends. DNA for the CDR3: TGTGCCAGCAGTGAAGGTAGCAATCAGCCCCAGCATTTT. Protein product: CASSEGSNQPQHF.

This chain connects TRBV4-1 to TRBJ1-2; D possibly corresponds to TRBD1 (6 bases). V was clipped by 0 bases and J by 8 bases, with 7 bases between them. The germline V gene encodes CDR1 MGHRA and CDR2 YSYEKL. This CDR3 has 12 residues. The CDR3 nucleotides read TGCGCCAGCAGCCAAGATCAGGGGGGCTACACCTTC. It specifies CASSQDQGGYTF.